The 17 T cell receptor beta chains below were found in one sample sequenced in a study of blood T cells in healthy people across ages. Next came a second PCR, run for about 7 to 12 cycles, which used a sample-barcoded 5' primer along with a J-beta primer mix. Each CDR3 protein gets one entry after TCRdb re-called the 5' RACE reads with MiXCR. Of approximately 680,000 distinct CDR3 sequences in the sample, less than 40% were seen once. Material: blood. These receptors were collected from a woman of 80 years or more in good health.

At least ten counts were recorded for this clonotype. This rearrangement joins TRBV20-1 to TRBJ2-5; D gene ambiguous. V lost 8 bases and J 3 bases, leaving 10 bases between the germline ends. The germline CDR1 and CDR2 sequences are DFQATT and SNEGSKA (reference sequence). The CDR3 runs 11 residues. The CDR3 sequence: CSFSREETQYF. The CDR3 DNA reads as TGCAGTTTTTCTAGGGAAGAGACCCAGTACTTC.

The chain employs TRBV7-2 and TRBJ2-1, with 8 positions matching TRBD1. The germline gives CDR1 SGHTA, CDR2 FQGNSA. The CDR3 consists of 16 residues. The V and J ends lost 5 bases and 8 bases, in that order; junction bases with no gene match: 14. The DNA of the CDR3 is TGTGCCAGCAGCGGAGGGGACAGGTGGGCCTCCCATGAGCAGTTCTTC. It specifies CASSGGDRWASHEQFF. The full variable domain, its missing parts supplied by reference TRBV7-2 and TRBJ2-1, is GAGVSQSPSNKVTEKGKDVELRCDPISGHTALYWYRQSLGQGLEFLIYFQGNSAPDKSGLPSDRFSAERTGGSVSTLTIQRTQQEDSAVYLCASSGGDRWASHEQFFGPGTRLTVL.

The J gene is TRBJ2-3, the V gene TRBV5-1; TRBD2 aligns across 10 bases. The CDR3 has 15 amino acids. Germline V CDR1 and CDR2: SGHRS, YFSETQ. Trimming at V came to 0 bases and at J to 4 bases, leaving 2 bases not matched to a gene. The CDR3 DNA follows: TGCGCCAGCAGCTTGGTAGCGGGGGGACCAGATACGCAGTATTTT. Translating it yields CASSLVAGGPDTQYF.

This clonotype has ten or more counts. The rearrangement links TRBV10-3 to TRBJ2-5; tentatively, D is TRBD1 or TRBD2 (5 bases each). The germline gives CDR1 ENHRY, CDR2 SYGVKD. CDR3 size: 12 residues. Trimming stripped 4 bases from V and 4 bases from J, with 7 bases between. The CDR3 reads CAISGDRETQYF. The CDR3 nucleotides are TGTGCCATCAGTGGGGACCGAGAGACCCAGTACTTC.

This clonotype is termed medium-sized. J is TRBJ2-1 and V is TRBV5-1; D call uncertain. Trimming cost V 0 bases and J 5 bases, with 12 bases left between them. The CDR3 is 15 residues long. Germline V gene data show CDR1 as SGHRS and CDR2 as YFSETQ. The CDR3 DNA is TGCGCCAGCAGCTTGGATGGGCGGCCGAACAATGAGCAGTTCTTC. Encoded protein: CASSLDGRPNNEQFF. Together with reference TRBV5-1 and TRBJ2-1, the CDR3 gives the full variable domain: KAGVTQTPRYLIKTRGQQVTLSCSPISGHRSVSWYQQTPGQGLQFLFEYFSETQRNKGNFPGRFSGRQFSNSRSEMNVSTLELGDSALYLCASSLDGRPNNEQFFGPGTRLTVL.

This clonotype was counted ten times or more. This sequence joins TRBV4-2 and TRBJ2-5, with D unresolved. V was trimmed by 6 bases and J by 4 bases, leaving 15 bases between them. The CDR3 length is 14 residues. Germline assignment: CDR1 LGHNA and CDR2 YNFKEQ. The CDR3 coding sequence is TGTGCCAGCAGTCCCGCGCAGCCGGGAGAGACCCAGTACTTC. Encoded protein: CASSPAQPGETQYF.

The rearrangement joins TRBV11-2 to TRBJ2-1; 8 bases are a match to TRBD1. With V trimmed by 9 bases and J by 3 bases, 10 bases remained unmatched. The CDR3 contains 15 residues. Germline CDR1 is SGHAT and CDR2 is FQNNGV. CDR3 protein: CASRPGTGDYNEQFF. The CDR3 DNA is TGTGCCAGTAGACCCGGGACAGGCGACTACAATGAGCAGTTCTTC.

In this sample, this clonotype turned up many times. V gene TRBV5-1 combines with J gene TRBJ1-2, with TRBD1 matching over 7 bases. The CDR3 spans 15 residues. V gave up 3 bases and J gave up 2 bases; unmatched junction bases: 7. The V gene's germline CDR1 is SGHRS and CDR2 YFSETQ. This CDR3 is CASSSGRQGNYGYTF. The CDR3 DNA is TGCGCCAGCAGCTCGGGCCGACAGGGAAACTATGGCTACACCTTC.

This clonotype was found many times. The rearrangement joins TRBV7-2 to TRBJ1-1; no clear D. V gave up 2 bases and J gave up 8 bases, with 6 bases separating them. The CDR3 contains 11 residues. CDR1 and CDR2 (germline): SGHTA, FQGNSA. This CDR3 is CASSLFAEAFF. DNA for the CDR3: TGTGCCAGCAGCTTATTTGCGGAAGCTTTCTTT.

In the case of this clonotype: A much more abundant neighbour one base away suggests this may be a read error. The rearrangement joins TRBV9 to TRBJ2-1; 11 bases map to TRBD2. The J call may be mistaken, given a closer DNA end match to TRBJ2-7. Germline V gene lookup returns CDR1 SGDLS and CDR2 YYNGEE. This CDR3 contains 16 residues. CDR3 coding DNA: TGTGCCAGCAGCGTAGCCGTACTAGCGGGGGATGGTGAGCAGTACTTC. This gives the protein CASSVAVLAGDGEQYF.

J is TRBJ1-2 and V is TRBV3-1, with a tentative D call TRBD1 (5 bases). V was pared by 5 bases and J by 1 base, with 14 bases between. This CDR3 has 15 amino acids. Germline V gives CDR1 LGHDT, CDR2 YNNKEL (reference sequence). In DNA, the CDR3 is TGTGCCAGCAGCAGCCCGGGACGAAGTAACTATGGCTACACCTTC. As protein: CASSSPGRSNYGYTF.

Details on this clonotype: One base away lies a much larger clone, so this may be a sequencing read error. The rearrangement joins TRBV7-2 to TRBJ1-4; D is ambiguous. The CDR3 extends over 15 amino acids. CDR1 is SGHTA and CDR2 is FQGNSA in the germline V gene. The CDR3 loop is CASSLEAGRNEKRFF. The CDR3 bases are TGTGCCAGCAGCTTAGAAGCAGGCCGTAATGAAAAACGGTTTTTT.

The V gene is TRBV6-4, the J gene TRBJ2-7, with 9 bases lining up with TRBD1. J gave up 0 bases and V 4 bases, and 4 bases lay outside the gene matches. This CDR3 is built from 15 residues. CDR1 is MRHNA, CDR2 SNTAGT, per germline. The CDR3 loop is CASSAGTGSSYEQYF. CDR3 DNA: TGTGCCAGCAGTGCCGGGACAGGGAGCTCCTACGAGCAGTACTTC.

The rearrangement joins TRBV7-2 to TRBJ1-2, with D perhaps TRBD1 (5 bases). The CDR3 sequence is 12 residues long. Germline values: CDR1 SGHTA, CDR2 FQGNSA. V was pared by 7 bases and J by 8 bases, with 14 bases between. The CDR3: CASTQRGDGYTF. The CDR3 nucleotides are TGTGCCAGCACCCAACGGGGGGACGGCTACACCTTC. Complete variable domain (other parts from reference TRBV7-2 and TRBJ1-2): GAGVSQSPSNKVTEKGKDVELRCDPISGHTALYWYRQSLGQGLEFLIYFQGNSAPDKSGLPSDRFSAERTGGSVSTLTIQRTQQEDSAVYLCASTQRGDGYTFGSGTRLTVV.

The chain couples TRBV14 to TRBJ2-7; no clear D. TRBJ2-5 explains the end of the DNA better; the J call may be wrong. The CDR3 has 14 amino acids. Germline lookup yields CDR1 SGHDN and CDR2 FVKESK. The DNA for the CDR3 is TGTGCCAGCAGCCAAGGGGCCAGAAGTGAGACCCAGTACTTC. This sequence encodes CASSQGARSETQYF.

This clonotype was seen ten or more times. This rearrangement joins TRBV29-1 to TRBJ1-2, with TRBD1 matching over 8 bases. This CDR3 region has 12 residues. The V and J ends lost 4 bases and 6 bases, in that order; junction bases with no gene match: 4. CDR1 SQVTM and CDR2 ANQGSEA come from the germline V gene. The CDR3 region is CSVATGADGYTF. The CDR3 DNA is TGCAGCGTTGCGACAGGGGCGGATGGCTACACCTTC.

This clonotype was picked up many times. The V and J genes are TRBV27 and TRBJ2-3; D might be TRBD2 (5 bases). V was clipped by 5 bases and J by 7 bases, with 13 bases between them. CDR3 size: 13 residues. The V gene's germline CDR1 is MNHEY and CDR2 SMNVEV (reference sequence). The CDR3 here is CASSPLAGNTQYF. The DNA of the CDR3 is TGTGCCAGCAGTCCCCTGGCCGGGAATACGCAGTATTTT.